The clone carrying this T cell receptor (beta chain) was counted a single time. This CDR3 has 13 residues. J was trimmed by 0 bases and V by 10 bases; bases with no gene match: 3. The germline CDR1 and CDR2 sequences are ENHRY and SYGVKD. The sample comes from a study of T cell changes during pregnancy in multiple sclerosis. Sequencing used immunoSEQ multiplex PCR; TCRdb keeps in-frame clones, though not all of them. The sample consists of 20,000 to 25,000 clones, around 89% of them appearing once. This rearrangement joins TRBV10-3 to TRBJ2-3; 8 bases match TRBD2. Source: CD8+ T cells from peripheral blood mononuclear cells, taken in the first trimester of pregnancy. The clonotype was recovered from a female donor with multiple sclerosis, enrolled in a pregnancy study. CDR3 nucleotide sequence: TGTGCCACCTTAGCGGGGAGCACAGATACGCAGTATTTT. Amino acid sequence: CATLAGSTDTQYF.